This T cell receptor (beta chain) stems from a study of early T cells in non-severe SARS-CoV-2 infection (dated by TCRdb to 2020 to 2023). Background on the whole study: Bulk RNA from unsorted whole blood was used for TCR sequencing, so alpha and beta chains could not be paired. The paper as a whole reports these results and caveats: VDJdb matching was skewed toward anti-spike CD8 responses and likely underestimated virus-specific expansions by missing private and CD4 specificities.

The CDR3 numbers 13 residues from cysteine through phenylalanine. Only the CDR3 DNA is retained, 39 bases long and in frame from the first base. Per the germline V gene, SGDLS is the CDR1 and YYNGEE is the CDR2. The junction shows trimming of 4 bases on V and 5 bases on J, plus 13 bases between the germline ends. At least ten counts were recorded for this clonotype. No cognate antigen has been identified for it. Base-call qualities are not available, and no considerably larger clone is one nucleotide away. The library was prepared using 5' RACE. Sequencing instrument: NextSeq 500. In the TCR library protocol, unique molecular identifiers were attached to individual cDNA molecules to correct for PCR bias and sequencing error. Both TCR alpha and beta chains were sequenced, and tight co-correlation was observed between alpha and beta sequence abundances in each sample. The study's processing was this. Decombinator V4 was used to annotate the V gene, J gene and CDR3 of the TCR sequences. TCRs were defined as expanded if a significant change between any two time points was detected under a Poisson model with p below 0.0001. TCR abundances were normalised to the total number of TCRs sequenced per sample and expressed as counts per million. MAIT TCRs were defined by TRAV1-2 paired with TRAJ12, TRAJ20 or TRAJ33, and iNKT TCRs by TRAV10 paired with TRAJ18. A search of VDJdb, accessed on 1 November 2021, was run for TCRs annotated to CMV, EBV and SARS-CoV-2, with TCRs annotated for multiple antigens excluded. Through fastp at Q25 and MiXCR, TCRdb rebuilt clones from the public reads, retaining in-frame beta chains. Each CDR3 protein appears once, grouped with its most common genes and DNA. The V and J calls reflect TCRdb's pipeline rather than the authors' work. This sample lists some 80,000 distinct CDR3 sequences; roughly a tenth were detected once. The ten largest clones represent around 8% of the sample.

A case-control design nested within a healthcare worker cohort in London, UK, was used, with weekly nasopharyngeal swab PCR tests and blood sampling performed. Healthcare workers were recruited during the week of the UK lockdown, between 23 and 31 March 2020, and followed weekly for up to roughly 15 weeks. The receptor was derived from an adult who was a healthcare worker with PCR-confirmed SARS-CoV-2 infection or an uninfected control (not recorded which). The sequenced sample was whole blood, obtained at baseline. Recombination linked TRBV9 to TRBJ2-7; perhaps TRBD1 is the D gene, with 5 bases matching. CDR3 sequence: CASSTHQGNEQYF. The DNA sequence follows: TGTGCCAGCAGCACCCATCAGGGAAACGAGCAGTACTTC.